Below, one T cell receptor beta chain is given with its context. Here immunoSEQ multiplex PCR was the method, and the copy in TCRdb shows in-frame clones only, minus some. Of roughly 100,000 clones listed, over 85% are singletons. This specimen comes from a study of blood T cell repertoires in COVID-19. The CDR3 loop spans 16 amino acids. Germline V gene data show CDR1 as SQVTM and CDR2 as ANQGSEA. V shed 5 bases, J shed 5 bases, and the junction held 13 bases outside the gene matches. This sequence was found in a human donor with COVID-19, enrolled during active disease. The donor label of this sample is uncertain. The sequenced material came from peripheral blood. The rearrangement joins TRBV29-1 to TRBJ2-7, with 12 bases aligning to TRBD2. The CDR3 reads CSVTVGWTSGMHEQYF. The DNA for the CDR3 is TGCAGCGTTACTGTCGGTTGGACTAGCGGGATGCACGAGCAGTACTTC.